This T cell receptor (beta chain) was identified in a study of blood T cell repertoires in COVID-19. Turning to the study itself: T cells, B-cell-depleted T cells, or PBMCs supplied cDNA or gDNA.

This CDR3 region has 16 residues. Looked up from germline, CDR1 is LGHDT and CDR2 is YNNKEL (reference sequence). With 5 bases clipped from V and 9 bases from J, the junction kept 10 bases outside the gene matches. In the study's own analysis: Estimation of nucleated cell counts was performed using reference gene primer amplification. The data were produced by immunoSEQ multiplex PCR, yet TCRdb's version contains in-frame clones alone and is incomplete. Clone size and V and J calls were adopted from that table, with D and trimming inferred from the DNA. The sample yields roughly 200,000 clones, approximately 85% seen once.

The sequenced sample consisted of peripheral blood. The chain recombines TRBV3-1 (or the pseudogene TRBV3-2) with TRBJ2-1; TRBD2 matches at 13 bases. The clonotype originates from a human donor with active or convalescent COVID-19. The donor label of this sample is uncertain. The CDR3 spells CASSSWTSGSGGEQFF. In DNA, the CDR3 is TGTGCCAGCAGCTCCTGGACTAGCGGGAGTGGGGGTGAGCAGTTCTTC.